This T cell receptor (beta chain) was identified in a study of long-term antiretroviral therapy in people with HIV. V was trimmed by 1 base and J by 6 bases, leaving 13 bases between them. CDR1 SQVTM and CDR2 ANQGSEA come from the germline V gene. The CDR3 consists of 13 residues. This clone has a single count. The assay, immunoSEQ v3.0, was run at survey level. Profiling relied on immunoSEQ multiplex PCR, and the TCRdb table lists in-frame clones only, not all of them. Seen here are tens of thousands of clones, approximately 86% observed once, and the top ten hold roughly 7%. This receptor was identified in a man in his fifties or sixties with HIV. The chain joins TRBV29-1 to TRBJ2-7; the D gene is possibly TRBD2 (5 bases). Source: unsorted PBMCs, taken around 5 years before starting antiretroviral therapy. DNA for the CDR3: TGCAGCGTTGAAGCGGGGTCCGGGCTCGAGCAGTACTTC. Its translation is CSVEAGSGLEQYF.